This T cell receptor beta chain emerged from a study of OX40 agonist ivuxolimab in advanced cancers. About the full investigation: Ivuxolimab was an agonistic, fully human IgG2 monoclonal antibody directed against OX40 (CD134), a costimulatory receptor. Intravenous ivuxolimab was administered to patients every 2 weeks at six dose levels: 0.01, 0.1, 0.3, 1.5, 3 and 10 mg/kg. Of the approximately 50 dose-escalation patients, hepatocellular carcinoma was present in about 20, melanoma in around 15, renal cell carcinoma in 9 and head and neck cancer in 9. In the dose-escalation cohort, 75% to 90% of patients were male, and the mean age was roughly 60 years with a range of roughly 20 to 80. Prior anti-PD-1, anti-PD-L1 or anti-CTLA-4 therapy was permitted, and 40% of dose-escalation patients had received checkpoint inhibitors. Three dose-escalation patients achieved partial responses, one with hepatocellular carcinoma and two with cutaneous melanoma. The purpose of peripheral TCRbeta sequencing was to test whether ivuxolimab changed TCR sequence diversity and led to clonal T-cell expansion. The monotherapy dose-escalation portion (N ≈ 57 patients) of the phase I ivuxolimab trial is reported in the paper. On the study overall, not on this receptor specifically: Partial responders in the 0.1-3.0 mg/kg groups had among the lowest normalized peripheral clonal expansion, especially among CD8+ T cells. After ivuxolimab, more expanded clones were found on average in CD8+ T cells than in CD4+ T cells. Which antigens the clonally expanded peripheral T cells were specific for was not determined. Low levels of normalized T-cell clonal expansion were also seen in some patients who did not respond. At doses of 0.1 to 3.0 mg/kg, clonal expansion of both CD4+ and CD8+ T cells in blood was seen between baseline and week 6.

Comments on this clone: Its target antigen remains unknown. Base qualities are not provided; no much larger clone lies one nucleotide away.

To sequence the TCRbeta CDR3 region, genomic DNA was isolated from the sorted cells. The immunoSEQ Assay was used to sequence the TCRbeta CDR3 regions. Drawn from immuneACCESS, this table holds only the in-frame rearrangements with V and J called that TCRdb kept. Clones are partly lost; checked studies trace under half to an unresolved V gene and leave the rest unexplained. This sample is represented by about 40,000 clones; around nine tenths of them were singletons. The ten largest clones capture about 13% of the sample. The trial excluded patients who had a history of autoimmune disease or were on systemic immunosuppression. Peripheral blood for TCR sequencing was collected from all dose cohorts at baseline, on cycle 4 day 1, and on cycle 7 day 1. The samples were drawn from a first-in-human, open-label, multicenter phase I dose-escalation trial of ivuxolimab. Adults with locally advanced or metastatic head and neck squamous cell, hepatocellular, melanoma or renal cell carcinoma were enrolled in the trial. Before TCR sequencing, CD4+ T cells and CD8+ T cells from peripheral blood were sorted into separate populations.

Specimen: CD4+ or CD8+ T cells sorted from blood, collected in a trial of the OX40 agonist ivuxolimab. This clonotype was obtained from an adult with an advanced solid tumor such as melanoma, head and neck, liver or kidney cancer.

The DNA is TGTGCCAGCAGCTTTTCCGAAGTGGGGGCGGCCACCGGGGAGCTGTTTTTT. This translates into CASSFSEVGAATGELFF. The rearrangement joined TRBV7-6 to TRBJ2-2; a weak D assignment points to TRBD1 (6 bases agree). V loses 3 bases of germline sequence and J loses 4 bases, and the interval between the two ends is 18 bases. CDR1 and CDR2 were assigned from the germline V gene as SGHVS and FNYEAQ. From cysteine to phenylalanine, the CDR3 is 17 amino acids long. The read is trimmed to its CDR3 DNA, 51 bases read in frame from base 1.